A selection of T cell receptor beta chains follows, all from one sample in a study of T cells in Graves' hyperthyroidism and ophthalmopathy. TCRdb reprocessed the multiplex PCR reads with MiXCR, giving one entry per CDR3 protein. The sample consists of about half a million distinct CDR3 sequences, about 24% of them appearing once. Sequencing used blood. The source of these receptors is a woman younger than 45 with Graves' ophthalmopathy. Each CDR3 is given without its conserved first and last residue. Fields, in order: J gene, V gene, CDR3 protein.

j_call: TRBJ2-7
v_call: TRBV11-1
cdr3_aa: ASSQEDIASDEQY

j_call: TRBJ2-7
v_call: TRBV6-5
cdr3_aa: ASSYSTGASYEQY

j_call: TRBJ1-2
v_call: TRBV5-4
cdr3_aa: ASSLDRAPNYGYT

j_call: TRBJ2-7
v_call: TRBV6-2/TRBV6-3
cdr3_aa: ATVRGGSSYEQY

j_call: TRBJ1-2
v_call: TRBV29-1
cdr3_aa: SVETQNYGYT

j_call: TRBJ2-7
v_call: TRBV20-1
cdr3_aa: SARDWTSGKDEQY

j_call: TRBJ2-5
v_call: TRBV7-8
cdr3_aa: ASSLKAGGKGTQY

j_call: TRBJ2-5
v_call: TRBV10-3
cdr3_aa: AITSSGQQETQY

j_call: TRBJ2-7
v_call: TRBV24-1
cdr3_aa: ATSDFRQNDEQY

j_call: TRBJ2-7
v_call: TRBV7-2
cdr3_aa: ASSPDPPPYEQY

j_call: TRBJ1-1
v_call: TRBV11-2
cdr3_aa: ASSVSVNTEAF

j_call: TRBJ1-1
v_call: TRBV9
cdr3_aa: ASNPLDQGNTEAF

j_call: TRBJ2-2
v_call: TRBV6-5
cdr3_aa: ASSLPGTARTGELF

j_call: TRBJ1-2
v_call: TRBV20-1
cdr3_aa: SASRENYGYT

j_call: TRBJ1-1
v_call: TRBV7-8
cdr3_aa: ASSLGEGTGLTEAF

j_call: TRBJ1-2
v_call: TRBV12-3/TRBV12-4
cdr3_aa: ASCRDRTYYGYT

j_call: TRBJ2-5
v_call: TRBV19
cdr3_aa: ASSAFSQETQY

j_call: TRBJ2-7
v_call: TRBV11-2
cdr3_aa: ASSLLQGGAYEQY

j_call: TRBJ2-7
v_call: TRBV12-3/TRBV12-4
cdr3_aa: ASTSREGLAGATYEQY

j_call: TRBJ1-2
v_call: TRBV4-1
cdr3_aa: ASSPGTGRYGYT

j_call: TRBJ1-1
v_call: TRBV28
cdr3_aa: ASSLSRMNTEAF

j_call: TRBJ2-5
v_call: TRBV6-2/TRBV6-3
cdr3_aa: ATKGSGTSVGPGVEAQY

j_call: TRBJ2-7
v_call: TRBV4-1
cdr3_aa: ASSPFWDRVYEQY

j_call: TRBJ2-7
v_call: TRBV6-2/TRBV6-3
cdr3_aa: ASSYSGYTYEQY

j_call: TRBJ1-3
v_call: TRBV6-1
cdr3_aa: AIDRGNSGNTIY

j_call: TRBJ1-2
v_call: TRBV3-1
cdr3_aa: ASSQGDLFYGYT

j_call: TRBJ1-5
v_call: TRBV2
cdr3_aa: ASSADINSNQPQH